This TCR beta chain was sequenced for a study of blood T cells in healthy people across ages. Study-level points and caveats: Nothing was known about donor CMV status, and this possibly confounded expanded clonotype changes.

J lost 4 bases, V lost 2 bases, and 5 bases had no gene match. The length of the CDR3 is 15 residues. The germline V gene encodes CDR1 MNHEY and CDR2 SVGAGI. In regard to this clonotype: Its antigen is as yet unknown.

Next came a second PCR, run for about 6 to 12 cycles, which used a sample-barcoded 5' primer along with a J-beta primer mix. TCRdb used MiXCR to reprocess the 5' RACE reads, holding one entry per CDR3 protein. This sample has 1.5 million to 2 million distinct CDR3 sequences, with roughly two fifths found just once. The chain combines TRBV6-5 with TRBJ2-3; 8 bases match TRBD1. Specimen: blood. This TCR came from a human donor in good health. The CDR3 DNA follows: TGTGCCAGCAGTTACGGACAGGGAGCGGCAGATACGCAGTATTTT. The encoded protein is CASSYGQGAADTQYF.